The text below deals with one TCR beta chain. This entry belongs to a study of shared clonotypes between healthy human individuals. Study details: Two female and three male donors aged 18 to 49 were enrolled.

The donor cohort consisted entirely of Caucasian adults residing in Nashville, Tennessee. Germline V gives CDR1 LNHDA, CDR2 SQIVND (reference sequence). The CDR3 is 13 residues long. V lost 5 bases and J 3 bases, leaving 10 bases between the germline ends. Assay execution proceeded at the deep level. DNA input for the unsorted PBMC replicate PCRs was about 270 ng, 25,000 to 30,000 T cell genomes. Generated by immunoSEQ multiplex PCR, the TCRdb table keeps only in-frame clones and is missing some. The table includes some 510,000 clones, 79% detected once. This sequence joins TRBV19 and TRBJ1-1; no definite D call. The clonotype originates from a woman in her thirties or forties in good health. Some clones in this sample may be carry-over from other donors' samples. Sequenced material: PBMCs. In DNA form, the CDR3 reads TGTGCCAGTAGTTCCTACACTGACACTGAAGCTTTCTTT. Its translation is CASSSYTDTEAFF.